This T cell receptor beta chain comes out of a study of lymphopenia after photon versus proton radiotherapy. Study-wide results and limits: After lymphocyte nadir, photon-treated repertoires showed oligoclonal expansion, especially CD8+ Temra. A bigger post-nadir fall in TCR diversity correlated inversely with survival time in deceased patients. Relative stability marked proton patients; photon patients lost diversity and naive cells. Survival link was tested only in deceased patients; proton benefit remains a possibility.

The CDR3 has 13 residues. Germline CDR1 reads SEHNR; CDR2 reads FQNEAQ (reference sequence). V was trimmed by 1 base and J by 5 bases, leaving 6 bases between them. The table came from immunoSEQ multiplex PCR; TCRdb's copy has only in-frame clones and leaves some out. The sample consists of around 55,000 clones, roughly 80% of them appearing once. About this clone itself: The antigen remains unidentified.

The sequences come from peripheral blood, collected from a patient treated with proton-based radiotherapy. The sequence came from a man aged 55 to 70 with pancreatic cancer. The V call is TRBV7-9, the J call TRBJ1-5; no reliable D call. CDR3 sequence: CASSLDQDQPQHF. CDR3 sequence (DNA): TGTGCCAGCAGCTTAGATCAGGATCAGCCCCAGCATTTT.